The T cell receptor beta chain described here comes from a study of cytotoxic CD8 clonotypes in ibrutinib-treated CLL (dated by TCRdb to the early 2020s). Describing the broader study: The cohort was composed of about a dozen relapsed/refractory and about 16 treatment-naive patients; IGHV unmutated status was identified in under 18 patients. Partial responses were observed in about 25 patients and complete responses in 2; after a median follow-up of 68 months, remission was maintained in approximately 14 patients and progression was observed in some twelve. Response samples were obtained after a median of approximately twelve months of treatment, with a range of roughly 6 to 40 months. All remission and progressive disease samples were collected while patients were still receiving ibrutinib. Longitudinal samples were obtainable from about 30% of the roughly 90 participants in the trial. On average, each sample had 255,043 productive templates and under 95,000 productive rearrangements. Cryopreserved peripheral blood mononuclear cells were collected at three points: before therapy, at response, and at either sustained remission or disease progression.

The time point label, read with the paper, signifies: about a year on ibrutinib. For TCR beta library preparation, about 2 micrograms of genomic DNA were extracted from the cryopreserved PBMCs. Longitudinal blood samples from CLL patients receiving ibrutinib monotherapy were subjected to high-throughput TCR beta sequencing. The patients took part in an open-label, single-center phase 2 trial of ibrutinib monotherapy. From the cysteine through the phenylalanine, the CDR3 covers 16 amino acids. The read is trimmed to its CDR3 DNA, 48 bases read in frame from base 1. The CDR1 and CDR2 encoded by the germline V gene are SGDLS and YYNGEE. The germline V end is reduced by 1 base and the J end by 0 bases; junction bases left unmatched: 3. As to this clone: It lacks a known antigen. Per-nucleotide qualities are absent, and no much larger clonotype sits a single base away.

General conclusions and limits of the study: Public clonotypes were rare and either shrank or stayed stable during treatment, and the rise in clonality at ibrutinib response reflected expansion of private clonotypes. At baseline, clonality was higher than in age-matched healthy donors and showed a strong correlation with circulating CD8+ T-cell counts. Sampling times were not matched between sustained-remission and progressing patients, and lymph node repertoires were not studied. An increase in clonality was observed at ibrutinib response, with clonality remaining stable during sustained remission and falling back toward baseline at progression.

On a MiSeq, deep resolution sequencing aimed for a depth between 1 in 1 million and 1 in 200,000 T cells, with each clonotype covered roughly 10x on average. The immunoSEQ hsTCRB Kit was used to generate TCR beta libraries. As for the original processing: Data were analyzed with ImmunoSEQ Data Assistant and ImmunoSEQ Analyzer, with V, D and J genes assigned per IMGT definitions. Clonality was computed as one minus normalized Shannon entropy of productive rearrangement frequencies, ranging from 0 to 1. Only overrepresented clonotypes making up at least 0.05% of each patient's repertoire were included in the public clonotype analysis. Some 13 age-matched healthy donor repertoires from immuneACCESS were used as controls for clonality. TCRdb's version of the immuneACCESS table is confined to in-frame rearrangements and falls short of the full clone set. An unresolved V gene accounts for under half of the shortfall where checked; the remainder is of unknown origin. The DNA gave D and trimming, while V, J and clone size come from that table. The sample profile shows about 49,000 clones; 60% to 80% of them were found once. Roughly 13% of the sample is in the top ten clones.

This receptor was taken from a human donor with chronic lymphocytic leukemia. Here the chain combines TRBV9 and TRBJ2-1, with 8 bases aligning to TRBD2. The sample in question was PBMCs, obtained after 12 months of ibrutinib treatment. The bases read TGTGCCAGCAGCGTATCGGGGGGGAGCTCCTACAATGAGCAGTTCTTC. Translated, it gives CASSVSGGSSYNEQFF.